This T cell receptor (beta chain) was profiled in a study of OX40 agonist ivuxolimab in advanced cancers. About the study: The diagnoses of dose-escalation patients were hepatocellular carcinoma, melanoma, renal cell or head and neck cancer.

Assay: immunoSEQ multiplex PCR; the TCRdb copy retains only in-frame clones and omits some. Here the sample spans 15,000 or so clones, 70% to 75% being singletons. The specimen comprised CD4+ or CD8+ T cells sorted from blood, sampled in a trial of the OX40 agonist ivuxolimab. This receptor was identified in an adult with an advanced solid tumor such as melanoma, head and neck, liver or kidney cancer.

CDR3 region: CASSLVPGNEQYF. CDR3 coding DNA: TGTGCCAGCAGCTTAGTGCCGGGAAACGAGCAGTACTTC. The V and J genes are TRBV11-3 and TRBJ2-7; D possibly corresponds to TRBD2 (5 bases). The length of the CDR3 is 13 residues. The V gene lost 1 base and the J gene lost 5 bases, with 9 bases spanning the gap. Germline V gene lookup returns CDR1 SGHNT and CDR2 YENEEA.